These 26 T cell receptor beta chains were all obtained from the same sample, sequenced in a study of blood T cell repertoires in COVID-19. TCRdb's table, derived via immunoSEQ multiplex PCR, lists solely in-frame clones and lacks some. The sample lists some 210,000 clones; 75% to 85% were seen once. Sequencing was performed on PBMCs or T cells enriched from blood (not recorded which). These receptors were taken from a man aged 35-49 years who had recovered from COVID-19.

This clone was detected once. The V and J genes are TRBV27 and TRBJ2-2; 9 bases match TRBD2. CDR3 size: 18 residues. With 5 bases clipped from V and 5 bases from J, the junction kept 15 bases outside the gene matches. CDR1 and CDR2 (germline): MNHEY, SMNVEV (reference sequence). CDR3 DNA: TGTGCCAGCAGTCCAAGGCGGCTAGCGGGAACCTTTACCGGGGAGCTGTTTTTT. Its translation is CASSPRRLAGTFTGELFF.

The V call is TRBV19, the J call TRBJ2-7; TRBD1 is a possible D gene (5 bases). The germline CDR1 and CDR2 sequences are LNHDA and SQIVND (reference sequence). The CDR3 is 13 residues long. The V and J ends lost 7 bases and 2 bases respectively, with 12 bases between them. DNA for the CDR3: TGTGCCAGTACCTCGGACACCCCCTACGAGCAGTACTTC. It encodes CASTSDTPYEQYF.

This clone was recorded only once. Here the CDR3 reads CASSRGQGIPYGYTF. In DNA, the CDR3 is TGTGCCAGCAGCAGAGGACAGGGGATCCCCTATGGCTACACCTTC. The V and J genes are TRBV11-2 and TRBJ1-2; 9 positions agree with TRBD1. J gave up 4 bases and V 5 bases, and 8 bases lay outside the gene matches. CDR1 and CDR2 (germline): SGHAT, FQNNGV. The CDR3 is made up of 15 amino acids.

The rearrangement links TRBV2 to TRBJ2-7; weak D call: TRBD1 (6 bases). The germline V and J ends were trimmed by 1 base and 0 bases, with 7 bases remaining between them. The germline CDR1 and CDR2 sequences are SNHLY and FYNNEI. The CDR3 length is 14 residues. CDR3: CASSEDRASYEQYF. The CDR3 DNA is TGTGCCAGCAGTGAAGACAGGGCCTCCTACGAGCAGTACTTC.

The chain couples TRBV18 to TRBJ2-2; 7 nucleotides align to TRBD1. The V gene end was trimmed by 1 base and the J gene end by 0 bases; junction bases not matched to a gene: 2. Germline V CDR1 and CDR2: KGHSH, LQKENI. The CDR3 is 16 amino acids. The CDR3 reads CASSPRGQSNTGELFF. In DNA, the CDR3 is TGTGCCAGCTCACCACGGGGACAGTCGAACACCGGGGAGCTGTTTTTT.

The chain is built from TRBV7-2 and TRBJ2-5; the D is unclear. CDR1 SGHTA and CDR2 FQGNSA come from the germline V gene. Trimming removed 1 base at V and 9 bases at J, with 21 bases between. The CDR3 loop spans 16 amino acids. CDR3 nucleotides: TGTGCCAGCAGCTTAGAAATTTTCACTGTTTCGGCGGCCCAGTACTTC. Its translation: CASSLEIFTVSAAQYF.

This chain joins TRBV3-1 (or the pseudogene TRBV3-2) and TRBJ1-2; no reliable D call. The V end was cut by 0 bases, the J end by 4 bases, with 15 bases between. Looked up from germline, CDR1 is LGHDT and CDR2 is YNNKEL (reference sequence). This CDR3 contains 16 residues. CDR3 region: CASSQEIPARPYGYTF. The CDR3 nucleotides read TGTGCCAGCAGCCAAGAGATCCCAGCGCGCCCCTATGGCTACACCTTC.

This clone has just a few counts. This rearrangement joins TRBV7-8 to TRBJ1-3, with D unclear. The V end lost 0 bases, the J end lost 1 base, and 13 bases lay between the germline ends. The CDR3 is 17 amino acids. Per the germline V gene, CDR1 is SGHVS and CDR2 is FQNEAQ. The CDR3 reads CASSLARVTDSGNTIYF. In DNA, the CDR3 is TGTGCCAGCAGCTTAGCCCGGGTCACCGATTCTGGAAACACCATATATTTT.

V and J are TRBV3-1 (or the pseudogene TRBV3-2) and TRBJ1-1; D unclear. V gave up 4 bases and J gave up 7 bases, with 25 bases separating them. Germline lookup yields CDR1 LGHDT and CDR2 YNNKEL (reference sequence). The CDR3 contains 17 residues. The CDR3 loop reads CASSPEDTPVGDGEAFF. The DNA of the CDR3 is TGTGCCAGCAGCCCAGAAGACACCCCGGTGGGAGATGGTGAAGCTTTCTTT.

The chain carries TRBV3-1 (or the pseudogene TRBV3-2) and TRBJ2-3; D uncertain. Germline assignment: CDR1 LGHDT and CDR2 YNNKEL (reference sequence). Trimming took 4 bases from V and 6 from J, leaving 8 bases between them. The CDR3 is 12 amino acids. For the CDR3, the DNA is TGTGCCAGCAGCCCCCAGTGGGATACGCAGTATTTT. It encodes CASSPQWDTQYF.

The rearrangement links TRBV3-1 (or the pseudogene TRBV3-2) to TRBJ1-5, with D uncertain. The germline V and J ends were trimmed by 0 bases and 11 bases, with 14 bases remaining between them. The CDR3 is 14 residues long. CDR1 and CDR2 from the germline V gene are LGHDT and YNNKEL (reference sequence). CDR3 region: CASSQEGGSWAQHF. The CDR3 DNA follows: TGTGCCAGCAGCCAAGAAGGCGGATCCTGGGCCCAGCATTTT.

The chain has TRBV5-1 and TRBJ2-1, with D tentatively TRBD2 (6 bases). Germline lookup yields CDR1 SGHRS and CDR2 YFSETQ. Trimming left V 5 bases short and J 3 bases short, with 6 bases between. CDR3 length: 12 residues. The CDR3 coding sequence is TGCGCCAGCAGTAGCGGCTACAATGAGCAGTTCTTC. Its protein product is CASSSGYNEQFF.

The CDR3 nucleotides read TGCAGCGTTGATAGGCGGATGAACACTGAAGCTTTCTTT. This gives the protein CSVDRRMNTEAFF. The rearrangement links TRBV29-1 to TRBJ1-1; D not resolved. V was clipped by 3 bases and J by 0 bases, with 8 bases between them. This CDR3 spans 13 amino acids. CDR1 and CDR2 (germline): SQVTM, ANQGSEA.

The rearrangement uses TRBV5-1 and TRBJ2-4; TRBD1 aligns across 10 bases. The CDR3 loop spans 16 amino acids. The junction had 2 bases not matched to a gene; V was cut back by 0 bases and J by 2 bases. From germline, CDR1 is SGHRS and CDR2 YFSETQ. The CDR3 here is CASSLGTGGSKNIQYF. For the CDR3, the DNA is TGCGCCAGCAGCTTGGGGACAGGGGGGTCCAAAAACATTCAGTACTTC.

J is TRBJ1-6 and V is TRBV3-1 (or the pseudogene TRBV3-2), with D perhaps matching TRBD1 (5 bases). V lost 1 base, J lost 7 bases, and 14 bases lay in between. The CDR3 contains 16 residues. From germline, CDR1 is LGHDT and CDR2 YNNKEL (reference sequence). The CDR3 bases are TGTGCCAGCAGCCAAGGTCATCGGCGGACAAATTCACCCCTCCACTTT. It specifies CASSQGHRRTNSPLHF.

CDR3 sequence: CASSIRLAGYTYNEQFF. The DNA for the CDR3 is TGTGCCAGCAGTATAAGACTAGCGGGATACACCTACAATGAGCAGTTCTTC. The chain is built from TRBV2 and TRBJ2-1, with 11 bases fitting TRBD2. The CDR3 loop spans 17 amino acids. J gave up 2 bases and V 5 bases, and 8 bases lay outside the gene matches. The germline V gene has CDR1 SNHLY and CDR2 FYNNEI.

This chain links TRBV2 with TRBJ2-2; D call uncertain. The CDR3 sequence is 16 residues long. V lost 2 bases and J lost 3, with 13 bases in between. Germline V lookup: CDR1 SNHLY, CDR2 FYNNEI. DNA for the CDR3: TGTGCCAGCAGTGAATCGGCTAGATCATACACCGGGGAGCTGTTTTTT. Its translation is CASSESARSYTGELFF.

The V gene is TRBV12-3 or TRBV12-4, the J gene TRBJ2-7; D is undetermined. V lost 3 bases and J lost 3, with 9 bases in between. CDR3 length: 13 amino acids. The CDR3 DNA reads TGTGCCAGCAGTTTTTTTGCAGGCTACGAGCAGTACTTC. Its protein product is CASSFFAGYEQYF.

The count of this clone is one. V is TRBV7-2 and J is TRBJ1-5; 8 nucleotides match TRBD1. The CDR3 runs to 14 residues. Germline values: CDR1 SGHTA, CDR2 FQGNSA. V trimming: 3 bases; J trimming: 6 bases; junction bases outside the gene matches: 4. The CDR3 DNA is TGTGCCAGCAGCTTGACAGGGGTTGGTCAGCCCCAGCATTTT. Translated, it gives CASSLTGVGQPQHF.

CDR3: CASSLRGITQFF. For the CDR3, the DNA is TGTGCCAGCAGTTTACGGGGAATTACGCAGTTCTTC. V and J are TRBV12-3 or TRBV12-4 and TRBJ2-1; tentatively, D is TRBD2 (5 bases). The CDR3 runs 12 residues. The V gene lost 2 bases and the J gene lost 12 bases, with 11 bases spanning the gap.

This clone has a single count. The CDR3 DNA reads as TGTGCCACCAGTGACCGCCCGGCGGTGGTGGCTAGCACAGATACGCAGTATTTT. Translated: CATSDRPAVVASTDTQYF. The chain has TRBV24-1 and TRBJ2-3, with D uncertain. V lost 4 bases and J lost 0, with 19 bases in between. The CDR3 totals 18 residues. Germline V gene sequence: CDR1 KGHDR, CDR2 SFDVKD.

CDR3 nucleotides: TGTGCCAGCACAAGGGAATACGAGGGCACCGGGGAGCTGTTTTTT. Translation gives CASTREYEGTGELFF. This chain links TRBV6-5 with TRBJ2-2, with D possibly matching TRBD2 (5 bases). The CDR3 consists of 15 residues. Germline V lookup: CDR1 MNHEY, CDR2 SVGAGI. V was clipped by 7 bases and J by 4 bases, with 16 bases between them.

This chain connects TRBV5-1 to TRBJ2-3; 8 nucleotides align to TRBD1. Germline CDR1 and CDR2: SGHRS and YFSETQ. The CDR3 length is 14 residues. V lost 5 bases and J lost 1; bases outside the gene matches: 3. The CDR3 sequence: CASRSGQGTDTQYF. The CDR3 DNA reads TGCGCCAGCAGATCGGGACAGGGCACAGATACGCAGTATTTT.

The V gene is TRBV27, the J gene TRBJ2-7; 9 bases are a match to TRBD1. This CDR3 is 16 amino acids long. Per the germline V gene, CDR1 is MNHEY and CDR2 is SMNVEV (reference sequence). V was clipped by 2 bases and J by 2 bases; unmatched bases: 7. CDR3 in DNA: TGTGCCAGCAGTTTAAGGGGGGGACAGGGCCCCTACGAGCAGTACTTC. It encodes CASSLRGGQGPYEQYF.

This chain connects TRBV5-1 to TRBJ1-1; D possibly corresponds to TRBD1 (6 bases). The V gene lost 4 bases and the J gene lost 5 bases, with 15 bases spanning the gap. Germline CDR1 SGHRS, CDR2 YFSETQ. This CDR3 has 14 residues. The CDR3 nucleotides are TGCGCCAGCAGCCTTGAGGGGGGGAAAACTGAAGCTTTCTTT. Translating gives CASSLEGGKTEAFF.

This clone was seen only a few times. The chain couples TRBV9 to TRBJ1-2, with TRBD1 matching 7 bases. This CDR3 has 14 amino acids. CDR1 and CDR2 (germline): SGDLS, YYNGEE. With 5 bases clipped from V and 4 bases from J, the junction kept 8 bases outside the gene matches. CDR3: CASRNTWTGYGYTF. The CDR3 DNA is TGTGCCAGCAGGAATACATGGACAGGCTATGGCTACACCTTC.